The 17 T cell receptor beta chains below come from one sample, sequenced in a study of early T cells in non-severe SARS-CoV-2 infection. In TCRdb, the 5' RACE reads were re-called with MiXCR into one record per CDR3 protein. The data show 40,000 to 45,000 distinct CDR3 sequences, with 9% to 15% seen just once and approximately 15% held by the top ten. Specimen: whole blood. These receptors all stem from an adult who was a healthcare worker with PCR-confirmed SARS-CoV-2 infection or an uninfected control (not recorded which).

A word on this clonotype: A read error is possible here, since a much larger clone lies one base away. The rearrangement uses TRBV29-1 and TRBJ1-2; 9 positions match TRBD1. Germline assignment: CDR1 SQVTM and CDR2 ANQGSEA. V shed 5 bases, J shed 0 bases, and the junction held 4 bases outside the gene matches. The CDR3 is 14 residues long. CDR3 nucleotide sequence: TGCAGCGTTTCCAGGACAGGGGCTAACTATGGCTACACCTTC. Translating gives CSVSRTGANYGYTF. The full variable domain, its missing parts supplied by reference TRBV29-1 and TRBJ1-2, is SAVISQKPSRDICQRGTSLTIQCQVDSQVTMMFWYRQQPGQSLTLIATANQGSEATYESGFVIDKFPISRPNLTFSTLTVSNMSPEDSSIYLCSVSRTGANYGYTFGSGTRLTVV.

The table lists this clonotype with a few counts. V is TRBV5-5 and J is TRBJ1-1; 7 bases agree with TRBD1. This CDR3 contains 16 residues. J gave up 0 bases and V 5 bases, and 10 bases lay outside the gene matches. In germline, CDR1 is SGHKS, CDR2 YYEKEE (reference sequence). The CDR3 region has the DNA TGTGCCAGCAGTTTCCCCCCAGGGGGGCTGAACACTGAAGCTTTCTTT. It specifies CASSFPPGGLNTEAFF.

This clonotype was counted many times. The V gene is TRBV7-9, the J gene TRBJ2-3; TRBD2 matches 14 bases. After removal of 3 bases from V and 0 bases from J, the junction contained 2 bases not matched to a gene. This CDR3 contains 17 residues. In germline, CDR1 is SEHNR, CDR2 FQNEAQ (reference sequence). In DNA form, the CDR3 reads TGTGCCAGCAGCTTCGGACTAGCGGGGGGCAGCACAGATACGCAGTATTTT. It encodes CASSFGLAGGSTDTQYF.

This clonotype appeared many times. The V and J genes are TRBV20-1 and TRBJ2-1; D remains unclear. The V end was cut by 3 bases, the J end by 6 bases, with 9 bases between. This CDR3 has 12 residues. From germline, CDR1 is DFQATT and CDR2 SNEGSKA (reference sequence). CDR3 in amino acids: CSASKGPNEQFF. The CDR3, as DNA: TGCAGTGCTAGTAAGGGCCCCAATGAGCAGTTCTTC.

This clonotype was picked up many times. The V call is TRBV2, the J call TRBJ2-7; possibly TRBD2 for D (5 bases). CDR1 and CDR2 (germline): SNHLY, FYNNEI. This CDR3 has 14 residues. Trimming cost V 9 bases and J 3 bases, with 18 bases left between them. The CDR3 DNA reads TGTGCCAGTACTTTGATGAGGGTGAGCTACGAGCAGTACTTC. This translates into CASTLMRVSYEQYF.

The DNA for the CDR3 is TGTGCCAGCTCTCAGGGGGACGGTGCCAACAGAGGGACAGATACGCAGTATTTT. It yields the protein CASSQGDGANRGTDTQYF. The chain recombines TRBV18 with TRBJ2-3, with 7 nucleotides matching TRBD1. Germline V gene lookup returns CDR1 KGHSH and CDR2 LQKENI. Trimming at V came to 6 bases and at J to 3 bases, leaving 18 bases not matched to a gene. The CDR3 covers 18 residues.

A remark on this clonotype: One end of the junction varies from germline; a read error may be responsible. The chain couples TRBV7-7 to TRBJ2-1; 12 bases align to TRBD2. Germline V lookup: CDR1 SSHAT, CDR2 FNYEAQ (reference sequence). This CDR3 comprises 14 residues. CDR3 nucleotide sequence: TGTGCTAGCAGCCCGACTAGCGGGAGTGAAGAGCAGTTCTTC. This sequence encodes CASSPTSGSEEQFF.

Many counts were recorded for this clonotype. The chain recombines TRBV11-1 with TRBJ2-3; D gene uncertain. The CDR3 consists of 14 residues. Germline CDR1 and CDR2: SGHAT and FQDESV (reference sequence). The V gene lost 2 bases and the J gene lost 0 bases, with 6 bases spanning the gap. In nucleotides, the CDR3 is TGTGCCAGCAGCTTACAGCATAGCACAGATACGCAGTATTTT. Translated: CASSLQHSTDTQYF.

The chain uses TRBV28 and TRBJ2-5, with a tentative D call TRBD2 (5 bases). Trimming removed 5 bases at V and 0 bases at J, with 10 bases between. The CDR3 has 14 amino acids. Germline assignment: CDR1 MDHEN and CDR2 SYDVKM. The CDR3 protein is CASSKTGYQETQYF. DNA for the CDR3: TGTGCCAGCAGTAAGACGGGGTACCAAGAGACCCAGTACTTC.

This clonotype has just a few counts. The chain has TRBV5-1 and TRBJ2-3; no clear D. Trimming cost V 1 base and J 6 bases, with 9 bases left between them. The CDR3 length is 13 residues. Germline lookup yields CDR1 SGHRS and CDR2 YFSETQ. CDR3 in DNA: TGCGCCAGCAGCTTGCCCCTGGGGGATACGCAGTATTTT. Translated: CASSLPLGDTQYF.

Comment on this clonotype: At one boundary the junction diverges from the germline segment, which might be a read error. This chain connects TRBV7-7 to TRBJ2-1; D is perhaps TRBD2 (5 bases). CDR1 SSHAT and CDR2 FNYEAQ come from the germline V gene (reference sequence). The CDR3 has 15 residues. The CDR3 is CASSPSPGKWNEQFF. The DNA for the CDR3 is TGTGCTAGCAGCCCTAGCCCGGGGAAGTGGAATGAGCAGTTCTTC.

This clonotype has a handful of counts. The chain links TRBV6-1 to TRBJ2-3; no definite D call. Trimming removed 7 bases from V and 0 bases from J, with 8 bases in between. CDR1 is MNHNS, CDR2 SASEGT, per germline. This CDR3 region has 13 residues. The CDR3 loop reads CASNPSSTDTQYF. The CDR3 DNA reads TGTGCCAGCAACCCCTCCAGCACAGATACGCAGTATTTT.

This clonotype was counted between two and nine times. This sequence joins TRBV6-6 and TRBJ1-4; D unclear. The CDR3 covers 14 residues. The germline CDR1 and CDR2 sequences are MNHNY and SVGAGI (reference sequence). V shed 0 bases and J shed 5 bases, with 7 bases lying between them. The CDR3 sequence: CASSYSRGNEKLFF. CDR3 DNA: TGTGCCAGCAGTTACTCGAGAGGAAATGAAAAACTGTTTTTT.

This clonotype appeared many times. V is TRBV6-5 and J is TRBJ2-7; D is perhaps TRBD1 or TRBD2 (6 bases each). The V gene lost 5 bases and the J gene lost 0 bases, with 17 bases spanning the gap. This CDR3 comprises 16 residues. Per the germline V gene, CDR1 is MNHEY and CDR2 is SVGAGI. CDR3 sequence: CASSPGEVSVSYEQYF. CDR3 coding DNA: TGTGCCAGCAGTCCAGGGGAGGTATCTGTCTCCTACGAGCAGTACTTC.

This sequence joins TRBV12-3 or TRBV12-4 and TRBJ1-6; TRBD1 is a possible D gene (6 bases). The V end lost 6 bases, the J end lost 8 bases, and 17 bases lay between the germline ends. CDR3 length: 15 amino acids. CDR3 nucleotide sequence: TGTGCCAGCAGCTCAACGCCTCGGGGGCATTCACCCCTCCACTTT. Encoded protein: CASSSTPRGHSPLHF.

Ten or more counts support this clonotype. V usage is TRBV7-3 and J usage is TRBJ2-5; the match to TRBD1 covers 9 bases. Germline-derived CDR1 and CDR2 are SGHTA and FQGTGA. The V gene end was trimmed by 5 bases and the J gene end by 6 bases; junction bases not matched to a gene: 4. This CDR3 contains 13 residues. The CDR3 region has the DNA TGTGCCAGCAGCACGGACAGGGGAAAGACCCAGTACTTC. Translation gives CASSTDRGKTQYF.

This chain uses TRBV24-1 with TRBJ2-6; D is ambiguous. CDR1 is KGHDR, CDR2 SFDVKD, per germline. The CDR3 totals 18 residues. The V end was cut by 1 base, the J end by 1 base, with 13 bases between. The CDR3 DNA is TGTGCCACCAGTGATTTTAACTCGCGAGGTTCTGGGGCCAACGTCCTGACTTTC. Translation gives CATSDFNSRGSGANVLTF.